The 7 T cell receptor beta chains listed next were all sequenced from one sample in a study of vaccination and CD4 T cells after COVID-19. Cultured CD4+ T cell DNA underwent sequencing with the Oncomine TCR Beta short-read assay. TCRdb recomputed calls from the PCR reads with MiXCR, one row per CDR3 protein. The sample holds some 13,000 distinct CDR3 sequences, roughly 58% seen once. The treatment denotes: approximately nine-day PBMC culture with coronavirus spike peptide pools or control peptides (ViraFEST assay). These receptors' antigens are unknown. Sequencing was done on a sample of CD4+ T cells from blood, cultured in vitro. The origin of the receptors is a human donor who had recovered from COVID-19.

In nucleotides, the CDR3 is TGTGCCAGCAGCCAAGGGGCTCCAGGGCTAAGTCAGCCCCAGCATTTT. Translation: CASSQGAPGLSQPQHF. The gene calls are TRBV3-1 and TRBJ1-5; tentative D call: TRBD1 (5 bases). Trimming left V 1 base short and J 6 bases short, with 16 bases between. CDR3 length: 16 residues. CDR1 and CDR2 (germline): LGHDT, YNNKEL (reference sequence).

In this sample, this clonotype turned up a few times. The chain uses TRBV7-3 and TRBJ2-7; possibly TRBD1 or TRBD2 for D (5 bases each). The CDR3 extends over 15 amino acids. V lost 2 bases, J lost 6 bases, and 17 bases lay in between. Germline CDR1 is SGHTA and CDR2 is FQGTGA. This CDR3 reads CASSLGRQGAGEQYF. The CDR3 DNA sequence: TGTGCCAGCAGCTTAGGTCGGCAGGGAGCCGGCGAGCAGTACTTC.

The gene calls are TRBV20-1 and TRBJ2-7; 9 bases agree with TRBD2. Trimming removed 0 bases from V and 3 bases from J; junction bases left unmatched: 9. Germline values: CDR1 DFQATT, CDR2 SNEGSKA (reference sequence). The CDR3 sequence is 16 residues long. CDR3 DNA sequence: TGCAGTGCTAGAGATAGAGGGGCTAGCGGGGTCTACGAGCAGTACTTC. It encodes CSARDRGASGVYEQYF.

CDR3 sequence reads: CASSLAWRETQYF. In DNA form, the CDR3 reads TGTGCCAGCAGCTTAGCGTGGCGGGAGACCCAGTACTTC. The chain couples TRBV11-2 to TRBJ2-5; no reliable D call. In germline, CDR1 is SGHAT, CDR2 FQNNGV. Trimming took 1 base from V and 5 from J, leaving 8 bases between them. This CDR3 is built from 13 residues.

V and J are TRBV7-9 and TRBJ2-1; TRBD2 matches 12 bases. Germline CDR1 is SEHNR and CDR2 is FQNEAQ (reference sequence). J gave up 3 bases and V 5 bases, and 5 bases lay outside the gene matches. This CDR3 comprises 16 residues. Here the CDR3 reads CASSRSLAGGYNEQFF. CDR3 DNA: TGTGCCAGCAGCCGATCACTAGCGGGAGGCTACAATGAGCAGTTCTTC.

The rearrangement links TRBV7-2 to TRBJ1-5; TRBD1 matches 7 bases. This CDR3 is 15 amino acids long. The trim removed 4 bases at V and 3 bases at J, leaving 6 bases unmatched. Germline V gene data show CDR1 as SGHTA and CDR2 as FQGNSA. This chain's CDR3 is CASSSSGTVNQPQHF. The CDR3 DNA sequence: TGTGCCAGCAGCTCCTCCGGGACAGTCAATCAGCCCCAGCATTTT.

CDR3 sequence reads: CSARGQTGNRQETQYF. CDR3 bases: TGCAGTGCTAGAGGTCAGACAGGGAACCGGCAAGAGACCCAGTACTTC. V and J are TRBV20-1 and TRBJ2-5; 7 bases match TRBD1. Germline CDR1 is DFQATT and CDR2 is SNEGSKA (reference sequence). Trimming cost V 1 base and J 2 bases; bases outside gene matches: 10. The CDR3 loop spans 16 amino acids.